This T cell receptor beta chain is drawn from a study of T cell responses to AZD1222 COVID-19 vaccine. Findings of the study overall: Donors skewed white British and female; clonal diversity was possibly underestimated. Spike-specific TCR breadth and depth both grew after two AZD1222 doses.

This clone was counted only a few times. Its target is not known. Germline V gene sequence: CDR1 LGHNA, CDR2 YSLEER. After removal of 0 bases from V and 8 bases from J, the junction contained 8 bases not matched to a gene. This CDR3 spans 16 amino acids. Data came from immunoSEQ multiplex PCR; TCRdb stores just in-frame clones and leaves some out. Of tens of thousands of clones in the sample, about four fifths were seen once. The chain combines TRBV4-3 with TRBJ2-3, with TRBD2 matching over 10 bases. This TCR derives from an adult in good health. The sample in question was peripheral blood, obtained on day 0 of AZD1222 vaccination. The CDR3 DNA reads TGCGCCAGCAGCCAAGAGGCGCTAGCGGGGGTACTTACGCAGTATTTT. This codes for CASSQEALAGVLTQYF.